This TCR beta chain was sequenced during a study of beta chain features in type 1 diabetes. Trimming took off 4 bases at V and 8 bases at J, with 12 bases between the two ends. CDR1 GTSNPN and CDR2 SVGIG come from the germline V gene (reference sequence). This CDR3 spans 12 amino acids. Investigators reverse transcribed all isolated RNA, so they sequenced expressed TCRB transcripts. This table comes from immunoSEQ multiplex PCR, and its TCRdb copy is limited to in-frame clones, with some not included. This table holds 250,000 to 350,000 clones, approximately 10% found once. A CD45RO/CCR7/CD25/CD127/CD95/CD27 panel sorted naive, central memory, regulatory and stem cell-like memory CD4+ cells.

The rearrangement uses TRBV30 and TRBJ2-4, with a tentative D call TRBD2 (5 bases). Material: naive CD4+ T cells from blood. This receptor was obtained from a woman aged 25 to 39 in good health. CDR3 DNA: TGTGCCTGGAAGGCCCCGGAGGACATTCAGTACTTC. Translation gives CAWKAPEDIQYF.